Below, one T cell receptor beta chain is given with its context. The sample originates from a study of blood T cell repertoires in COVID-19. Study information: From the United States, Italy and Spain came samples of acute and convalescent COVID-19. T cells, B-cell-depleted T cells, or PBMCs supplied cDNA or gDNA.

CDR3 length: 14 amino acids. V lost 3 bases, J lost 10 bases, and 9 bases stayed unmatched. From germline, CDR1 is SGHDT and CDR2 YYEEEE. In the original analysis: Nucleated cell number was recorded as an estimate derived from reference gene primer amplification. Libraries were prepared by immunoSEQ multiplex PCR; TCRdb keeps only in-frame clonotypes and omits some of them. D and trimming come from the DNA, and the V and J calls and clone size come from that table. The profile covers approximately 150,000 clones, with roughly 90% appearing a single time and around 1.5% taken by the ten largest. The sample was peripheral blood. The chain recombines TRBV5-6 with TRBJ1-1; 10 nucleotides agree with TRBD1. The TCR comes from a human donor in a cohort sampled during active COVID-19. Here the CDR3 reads CASSSTGGSPGAFF. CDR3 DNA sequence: TGTGCCAGCAGCTCGACAGGGGGCTCACCTGGAGCTTTCTTT. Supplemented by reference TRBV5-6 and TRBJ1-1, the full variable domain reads DAGVTQSPTHLIKTRGQQVTLRCSPKSGHDTVSWYQQALGQGPQFIFQYYEEEERQRGNFPDRFSGHQFPNYSSELNVNALLLGDSALYLCASSSTGGSPGAFFGQGTRLTVV.